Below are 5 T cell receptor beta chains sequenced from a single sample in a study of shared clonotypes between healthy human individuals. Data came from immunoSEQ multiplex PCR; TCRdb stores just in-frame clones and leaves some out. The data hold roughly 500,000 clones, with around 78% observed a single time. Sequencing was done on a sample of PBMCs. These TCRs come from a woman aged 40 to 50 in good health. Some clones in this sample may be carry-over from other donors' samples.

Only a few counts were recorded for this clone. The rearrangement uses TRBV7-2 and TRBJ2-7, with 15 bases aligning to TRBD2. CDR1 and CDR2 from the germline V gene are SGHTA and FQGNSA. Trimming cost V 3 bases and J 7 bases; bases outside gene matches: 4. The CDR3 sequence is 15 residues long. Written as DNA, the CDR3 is TGTGCCAGCAGCTTCTCCGGACTAGCGGGAGGGGAGCAGTACTTC. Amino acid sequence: CASSFSGLAGGEQYF.

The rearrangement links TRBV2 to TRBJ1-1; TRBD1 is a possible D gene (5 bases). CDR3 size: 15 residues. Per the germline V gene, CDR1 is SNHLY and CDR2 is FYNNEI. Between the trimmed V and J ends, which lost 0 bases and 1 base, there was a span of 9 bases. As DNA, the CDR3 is TGTGCCAGCAGTGAAGCGGAAGGGGCGAACACTGAAGCTTTCTTT. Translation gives CASSEAEGANTEAFF.

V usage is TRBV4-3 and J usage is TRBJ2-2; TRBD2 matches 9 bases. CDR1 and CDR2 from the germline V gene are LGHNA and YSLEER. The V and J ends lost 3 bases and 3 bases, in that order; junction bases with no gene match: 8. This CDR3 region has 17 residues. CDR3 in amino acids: CASSQDGGTSYTGELFF. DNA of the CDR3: TGCGCCAGCAGCCAGGACGGGGGGACTAGCTACACCGGGGAGCTGTTTTTT.

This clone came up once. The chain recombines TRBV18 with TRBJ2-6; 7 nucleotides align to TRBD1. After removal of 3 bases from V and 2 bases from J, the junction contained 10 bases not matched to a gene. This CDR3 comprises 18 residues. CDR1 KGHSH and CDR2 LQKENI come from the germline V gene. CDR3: CASSPPDRLVAGANVLTF. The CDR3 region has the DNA TGTGCCAGCTCACCGCCGGACAGGTTGGTGGCTGGGGCCAACGTCCTGACTTTC.

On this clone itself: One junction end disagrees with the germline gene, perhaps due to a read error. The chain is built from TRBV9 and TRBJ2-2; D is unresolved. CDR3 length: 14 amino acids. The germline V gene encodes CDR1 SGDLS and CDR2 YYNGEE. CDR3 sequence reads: CVSSVELNTGELFF. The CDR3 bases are TGTGTCAGCAGCGTAGAACTAAACACCGGGGAGCTGTTTTTT. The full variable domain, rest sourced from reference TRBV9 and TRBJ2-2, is DSGVTQTPKHLITATGQRVTLRCSPRSGDLSVYWYQQSLDQGLQFLIQYYNGEERAKGNILERFSAQQFPDLHSELNLSSLELGDSALYFCVSSVELNTGELFFGEGSRLTVL.